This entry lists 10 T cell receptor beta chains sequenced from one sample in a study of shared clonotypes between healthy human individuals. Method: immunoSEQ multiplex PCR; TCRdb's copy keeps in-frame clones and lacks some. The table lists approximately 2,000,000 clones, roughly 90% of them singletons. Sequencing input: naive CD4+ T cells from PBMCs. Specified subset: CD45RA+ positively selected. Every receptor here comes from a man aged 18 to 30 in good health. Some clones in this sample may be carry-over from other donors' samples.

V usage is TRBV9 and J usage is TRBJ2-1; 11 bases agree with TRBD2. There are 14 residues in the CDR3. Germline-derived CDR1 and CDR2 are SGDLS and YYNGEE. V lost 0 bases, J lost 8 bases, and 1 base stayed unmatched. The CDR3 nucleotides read TGTGCCAGCAGCGTAGGTAGCGGGAGGGATGAGCAGTTCTTC. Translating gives CASSVGSGRDEQFF.

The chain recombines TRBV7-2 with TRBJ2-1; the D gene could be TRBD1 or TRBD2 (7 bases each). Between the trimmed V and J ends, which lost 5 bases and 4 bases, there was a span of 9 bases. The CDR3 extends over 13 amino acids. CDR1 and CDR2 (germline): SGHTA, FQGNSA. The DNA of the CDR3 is TGTGCCAGCAGCCAGGGGGGGTACAATGAGCAGTTCTTC. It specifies CASSQGGYNEQFF.

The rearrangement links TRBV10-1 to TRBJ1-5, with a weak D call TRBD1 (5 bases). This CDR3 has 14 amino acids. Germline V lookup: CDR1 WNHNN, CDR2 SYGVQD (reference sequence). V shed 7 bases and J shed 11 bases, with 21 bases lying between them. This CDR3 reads CASTGGTGFGSQHF. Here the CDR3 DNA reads TGCGCCAGCACTGGGGGGACGGGCTTTGGGTCCCAGCATTTT.

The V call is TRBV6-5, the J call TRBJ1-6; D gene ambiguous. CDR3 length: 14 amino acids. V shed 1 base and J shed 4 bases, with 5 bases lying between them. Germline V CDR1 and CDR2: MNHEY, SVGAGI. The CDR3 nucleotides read TGTGCCAGCAGTTACTTGAATTATAATTCACCCCTCCACTTT. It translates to CASSYLNYNSPLHF.

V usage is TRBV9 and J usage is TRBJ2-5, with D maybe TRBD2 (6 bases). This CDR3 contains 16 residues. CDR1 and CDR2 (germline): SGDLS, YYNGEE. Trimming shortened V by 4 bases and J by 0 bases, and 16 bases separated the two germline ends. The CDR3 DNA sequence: TGTGCCAGCAGCCCCCGGGCGGGGAAGTACCAAGAGACCCAGTACTTC. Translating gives CASSPRAGKYQETQYF. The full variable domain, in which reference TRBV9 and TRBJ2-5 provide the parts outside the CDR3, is DSGVTQTPKHLITATGQRVTLRCSPRSGDLSVYWYQQSLDQGLQFLIQYYNGEERAKGNILERFSAQQFPDLHSELNLSSLELGDSALYFCASSPRAGKYQETQYFGPGTRLLVL.

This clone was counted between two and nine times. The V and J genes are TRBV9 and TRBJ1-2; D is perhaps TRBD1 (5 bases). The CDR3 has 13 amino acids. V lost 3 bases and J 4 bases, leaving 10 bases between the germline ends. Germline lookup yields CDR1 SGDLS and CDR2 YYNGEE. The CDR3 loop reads CASSAWGAYGYTF. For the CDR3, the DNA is TGTGCCAGCAGCGCGTGGGGCGCCTATGGCTACACCTTC.

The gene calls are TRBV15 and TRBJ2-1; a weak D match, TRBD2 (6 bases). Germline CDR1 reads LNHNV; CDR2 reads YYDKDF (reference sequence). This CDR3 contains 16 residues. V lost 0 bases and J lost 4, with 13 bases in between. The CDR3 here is CATSRDRGGAYNEQFF. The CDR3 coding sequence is TGTGCCACCAGCAGAGATCGAGGAGGGGCTTACAATGAGCAGTTCTTC.

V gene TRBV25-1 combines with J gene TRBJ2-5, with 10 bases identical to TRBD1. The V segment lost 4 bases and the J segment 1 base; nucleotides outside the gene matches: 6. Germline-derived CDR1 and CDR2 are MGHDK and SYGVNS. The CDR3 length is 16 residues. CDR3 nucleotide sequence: TGTGCCAGCAGTGTAGGGACAGGGGCTGTCCAAGAGACCCAGTACTTC. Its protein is CASSVGTGAVQETQYF.

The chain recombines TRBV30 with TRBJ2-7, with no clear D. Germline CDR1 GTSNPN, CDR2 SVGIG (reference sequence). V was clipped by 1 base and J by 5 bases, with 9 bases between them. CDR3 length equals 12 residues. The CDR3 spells CAWSAKDHEQYF. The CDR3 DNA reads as TGTGCCTGGAGTGCTAAGGACCACGAGCAGTACTTC. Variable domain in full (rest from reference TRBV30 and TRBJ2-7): SQTIHQWPATLVQPVGSPLSLECTVEGTSNPNLYWYRQAAGRGLQLLFYSVGIGQISSEVPQNLSASRPQDRQFILSSKKLLLSDSGFYLCAWSAKDHEQYFGPGTRLTVT.

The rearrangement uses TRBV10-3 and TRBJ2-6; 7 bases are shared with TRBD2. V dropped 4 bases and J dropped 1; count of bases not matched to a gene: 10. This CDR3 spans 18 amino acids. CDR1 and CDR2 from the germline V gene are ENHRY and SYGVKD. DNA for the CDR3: TGTGCCATCAGTGGGCTCAGCGGGAAATGGTCTGGGGCCAACGTCCTGACTTTC. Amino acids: CAISGLSGKWSGANVLTF.